This entry is about one TCR beta chain. Its antigen is currently not known. The record has no base qualities; no much larger clone is one base away. TCRdb names Illumina NovaSeq 6000 as the instrument used. cDNA libraries for TCRalpha and TCRbeta were prepared by 5'RACE using constant-segment primers, with sample barcodes and unique molecular identifiers added. Trizol reagent was used to extract RNA from every sample. Library amplification was performed in two PCR steps, and a second sample barcode and Illumina TruSeq adapters were introduced in the second step. Libraries were sequenced on an Illumina NovaSeq with 2 x 150 bp paired-end reads. The original pipeline was this. With migec v1.2.7, reads were demultiplexed and then collapsed into UMI-guided consensus sequences. Using mixcr v2.1.11, the UMI consensuses were aligned to TRA and TRB V and J templates and assembled into clonotypes. Clonotypes were classified as expanded or contracted when called significant by both edgeR and NoisET, with noise models trained on biological replicates. For edgeR calls, the thresholds were a false discovery rate-adjusted p below 0.01 and a log2 fold-change of 1. PCA with hierarchical clustering of max-normalized trajectories of the 1000 most abundant clonotypes was used as exploratory dynamics analysis. The CD4 or CD8 phenotype of responding clones was assigned using the separately sequenced CD4+ and CD8+ repertoires. In-frame beta chains were kept once TCRdb had trimmed the public reads at Q25 with fastp and called clones with MiXCR. CDR3 protein duplicates are merged, each entry listing the most common genes and DNA. The V and J calls and clone size are TCRdb's, not the authors'. For this sample the table gives 350,000 to 400,000 distinct CDR3 sequences, of which 14% were detected only once. The top ten hold under 25% of the sample.

These data come from a study of T-cell memory formation after mild COVID-19 (dated by TCRdb to the early 2020s). Background on the whole study: TCR sequence clusters from the two donors were largely donor specific. In two donors, T-cell clones that expanded and contracted after mild COVID-19 were followed by sequencing TCRalpha and TCRbeta repertoires longitudinally. The cohort comprised two young, previously healthy adult volunteers, one female and one male.

Study-level results and caveats: Contracting CD4+ clones were located mainly in the CM and EM memory subsets, whereas CD8+ clones were found to be enriched in EMRA. Some responding clones were found in pre-infection memory, which suggests that pre-existing cross-reactive memory T cells took part in the SARS-CoV-2 response. Only a couple of mild cases were covered by the study, and larger cohorts that include severe cases with pre-infection samples were considered necessary. SARS-CoV-2 specificity of the second-wave clones peaking on day 37 was not confirmed. From day 15 to 85, contracting clones showed balanced CD4/CD8 phenotypes, whereas a second wave of clones that expanded from day 15 to 37 leaned towards CD4+.

Ficoll-Paque density gradient centrifugation was the method used to isolate PBMCs. The germline V gene supplies CDR1 MNHEY and CDR2 SVGAGI. From its cysteine to its phenylalanine, the CDR3 spans 14 amino acids. The DNA shown is the 42-base CDR3, in frame from base 1. Trimming at the junction amounts to 5 bases on V and 7 bases on J, and the germline ends lie 17 bases apart. The material sequenced was PBMCs or a T cell subset sorted from them (not recorded which). Rearrangement joined TRBV6-5 to TRBJ2-5; the D segment could be TRBD1, given 6 matching bases. The sequence was collected from a man between 18 and 29 years old who had mild COVID-19 (a few samples of this study predate the infection). The sample titles of this study are shuffled in the database, so cell type and time point are left out; the donor was told from shared clones. For the CDR3, the sequence is CASSRQATPGTQYF. The base sequence is TGTGCCAGCAGTCGACAGGCAACCCCAGGGACCCAGTACTTC.